Listed here are 24 T cell receptor beta chains from one sample, sequenced in a study of cytomegalovirus exposure and HLA in healthy donors. The PCR had 60 Vbeta and 13 Jbeta primers. Profiling relied on immunoSEQ multiplex PCR, and the TCRdb table lists in-frame clones only, not all of them. The sample yields fewer than 90,000 clones, roughly three quarters seen once. The sample consisted of PBMCs. The receptor source for this set is a man younger than 45 in good health and CMV-seronegative.

The CDR3 sequence is CASSADNGNQPQHF. The CDR3 DNA reads as TGTGCCAGCTCGGCGGACAATGGCAATCAGCCCCAGCATTTT. The V and J genes are TRBV18 and TRBJ1-5, with a possible D match to TRBD1 (5 bases). The V gene lost 6 bases and the J gene lost 2 bases, with 11 bases spanning the gap. This CDR3 is built from 14 residues. Germline loops: CDR1 KGHSH, CDR2 LQKENI.

V and J are TRBV7-2 and TRBJ1-1; 7 nucleotides line up with TRBD1. V was clipped by 6 bases and J by 1 base; unmatched bases: 8. Germline V gene data show CDR1 as SGHTA and CDR2 as FQGNSA. This CDR3 contains 15 residues. DNA of the CDR3: TGTGCCAGCAGTAACGCCGGGACAGAGAACACTGAAGCTTTCTTT. This gives the protein CASSNAGTENTEAFF. The entire variable domain, with the rest obtained from reference TRBV7-2 and TRBJ1-1, is as follows: GAGVSQSPSNKVTEKGKDVELRCDPISGHTALYWYRQSLGQGLEFLIYFQGNSAPDKSGLPSDRFSAERTGGSVSTLTIQRTQQEDSAVYLCASSNAGTENTEAFFGQGTRLTVV.

In the case of this clone: Other nucleotide sequences in the sample specify the same CDR3. The rearrangement uses TRBV5-1 and TRBJ1-4, with D perhaps TRBD1 (6 bases). V lost 4 bases, J lost 7 bases, and 17 bases lay in between. Germline lookup yields CDR1 SGHRS and CDR2 YFSETQ. The CDR3 length is 15 residues. DNA of the CDR3: TGCGCCAGCAGCCTGGCTGGGGGCATGGGTGAAAAACTGTTTTTT. Translating it yields CASSLAGGMGEKLFF.

The V call is TRBV13, the J call TRBJ2-4; 7 bases match TRBD1. Trimming cost V 4 bases and J 7 bases; bases outside gene matches: 13. Germline V gives CDR1 PRHDT, CDR2 FYEKMQ (reference sequence). This CDR3 region has 16 residues. Written as DNA, the CDR3 is TGTGCCAGCAGCTCCCCGGGGAAGGGGGCGCGCAACATTCAGTACTTC. Its translation is CASSSPGKGARNIQYF.

The chain joins TRBV6-5 to TRBJ2-1; 14 bases are shared with TRBD2. V was pared by 0 bases and J by 12 bases, with 7 bases of the junction left unmatched. The germline V gene has CDR1 MNHEY and CDR2 SVGAGI. The CDR3 consists of 16 residues. The CDR3 nucleotides read TGTGCCAGCAGTTACTCGGGACTAGCGGGAGTTCGAGGGCAGTTCTTC. Residues: CASSYSGLAGVRGQFF.

The chain recombines TRBV27 with TRBJ1-6; a weak D match, TRBD1 (6 bases). Germline V gives CDR1 MNHEY, CDR2 SMNVEV (reference sequence). The CDR3 runs 15 residues. Trimming shortened V by 5 bases and J by 5 bases, and 13 bases separated the two germline ends. The CDR3 sequence: CASSHHRTDNSPLHF. Here the CDR3 DNA reads TGTGCCAGCAGTCACCATAGGACAGATAATTCACCCCTCCACTTT.

This chain connects TRBV7-2 to TRBJ2-1; 15 bases are shared with TRBD2. V shed 7 bases, J shed 8 bases, and the junction held 12 bases outside the gene matches. This CDR3 spans 17 amino acids. In germline, CDR1 is SGHTA, CDR2 FQGNSA. CDR3 in DNA: TGTGCCAGCAAACGGTCCGGGACTAGCGGGGGGCAATATGAGCAGTTCTTC. Translated, it gives CASKRSGTSGGQYEQFF.

The V call is TRBV28, the J call TRBJ2-3, with 13 bases matching TRBD2. The V and J ends lost 7 bases and 2 bases, in that order; junction bases with no gene match: 6. The germline V gene encodes CDR1 MDHEN and CDR2 SYDVKM. This CDR3 has 16 residues. The CDR3 nucleotides read TGTGCCAGCAAGGGACTAGCGGGGAGGATCACAGATACGCAGTATTTT. As protein: CASKGLAGRITDTQYF.

The V and J genes are TRBV11-3 and TRBJ2-1; 10 bases map to TRBD2. This CDR3 is built from 17 residues. Germline trimming cut 1 base from V and 7 bases from J; bases unmatched to any gene: 10. In germline, CDR1 is SGHNT, CDR2 YENEEA. CDR3 sequence: CASSLAWGSGGSNEQFF. As DNA, the CDR3 is TGTGCCAGCAGCTTAGCCTGGGGTAGCGGGGGGTCGAATGAGCAGTTCTTC.

This clone was detected once. The V gene is TRBV2, the J gene TRBJ2-5; D call uncertain. Germline CDR1 SNHLY, CDR2 FYNNEI. The CDR3 is made up of 15 amino acids. The germline V and J ends were trimmed by 2 bases and 0 bases, with 10 bases remaining between them. CDR3 nucleotides: TGTGCCAGCAGTGAACAGGCGATGTACCAAGAGACCCAGTACTTC. This gives the protein CASSEQAMYQETQYF. The full variable domain, completed using reference TRBV2 and TRBJ2-5, is EPEVTQTPSHQVTQMGQEVILRCVPISNHLYFYWYRQILGQKVEFLVSFYNNEISEKSEIFDDQFSVERPDGSNFTLKIRSTKLEDSAMYFCASSEQAMYQETQYFGPGTRLLVL.

J is TRBJ2-7 and V is TRBV30, with a possible D match to TRBD1 (6 bases). The CDR3 is made up of 13 amino acids. V was shortened by 2 bases and J by 5 bases, with 13 bases between the two germline ends. CDR1 and CDR2 (germline): GTSNPN, SVGIG (reference sequence). DNA of the CDR3: TGTGCCTGGAGTAAGGGGGTGATGAACGAGCAGTACTTC. This sequence encodes CAWSKGVMNEQYF.

V usage is TRBV28 and J usage is TRBJ2-7, with TRBD2 matching over 8 bases. Germline loops: CDR1 MDHEN, CDR2 SYDVKM. The V and J ends lost 2 bases and 3 bases, in that order; junction bases with no gene match: 9. CDR3 size: 16 residues. The CDR3: CASSLPRAGGYYEQYF. CDR3 nucleotide sequence: TGTGCCAGCAGTTTACCCCGGGCGGGAGGATACTACGAGCAGTACTTC.

This clone was observed a few times. V gene TRBV4-3 combines with J gene TRBJ2-7; tentatively, D is TRBD2 (6 bases). The germline gives CDR1 LGHNA, CDR2 YSLEER. Trimming took 3 bases from V and 2 from J, leaving 11 bases between them. The CDR3 covers 14 residues. The CDR3: CASSQGRGPYEQYF. The CDR3 DNA follows: TGCGCCAGCAGCCAGGGGCGGGGCCCCTACGAGCAGTACTTC.

The V gene is TRBV6-1, the J gene TRBJ2-1; 9 bases match TRBD2. Germline lookup yields CDR1 MNHNS and CDR2 SASEGT. The CDR3 length is 16 residues. After removal of 0 bases from V and 7 bases from J, the junction contained 7 bases not matched to a gene. CDR3 DNA sequence: TGTGCCAGCAGTGAAGCGCTGGGACTAGCTTTTAATGAGCAGTTCTTC. Its translation: CASSEALGLAFNEQFF.

V is TRBV5-1 and J is TRBJ2-3; D is unclear. The CDR3 is 15 amino acids. The germline CDR1 and CDR2 sequences are SGHRS and YFSETQ. V was cut by 0 bases and J by 0 bases, with 8 bases left in between. CDR3 in amino acids: CASSLASASTDTQYF. CDR3 coding DNA: TGCGCCAGCAGCTTGGCCAGCGCCAGCACAGATACGCAGTATTTT.

This clone was counted a single time. The chain couples TRBV13 to TRBJ2-3; no reliable D call. The germline gives CDR1 PRHDT, CDR2 FYEKMQ (reference sequence). The CDR3 is made up of 15 amino acids. V lost 0 bases, J lost 5 bases, and 12 bases lay in between. The CDR3 bases are TGTGCCAGCAGCTTAGGCCCACTGCGAGGAGATACGCAGTATTTT. It specifies CASSLGPLRGDTQYF.

This sequence joins TRBV5-1 and TRBJ2-4, with D maybe TRBD2 (5 bases). CDR1 is SGHRS and CDR2 is YFSETQ in the germline V gene. CDR3 length equals 11 residues. Trimming took off 6 bases at V and 9 bases at J, with 10 bases between the two ends. The DNA of the CDR3 is TGCGCCAGCATGGAGGAAAGCATTCAGTACTTC. Protein: CASMEESIQYF.

This clone was seen only once. The V gene is TRBV29-1, the J gene TRBJ1-2; 7 bases map to TRBD1. CDR1 is SQVTM and CDR2 is ANQGSEA in the germline V gene. This CDR3 is 12 amino acids long. The V segment lost 1 base and the J segment 6 bases; nucleotides outside the gene matches: 2. CDR3 residues: CSVEGQGHGYTF. The DNA for the CDR3 is TGCAGCGTTGAAGGACAGGGTCATGGCTACACCTTC.

J is TRBJ1-4 and V is TRBV7-8; unclear D gene. Germline-derived CDR1 and CDR2 are SGHVS and FQNEAQ. This CDR3 comprises 15 residues. V was trimmed by 1 base and J by 0 bases, leaving 6 bases between them. The CDR3 sequence: CASSLGTATNEKLFF. Here the CDR3 DNA reads TGTGCCAGCAGCTTAGGCACGGCAACTAATGAAAAACTGTTTTTT.

This clone was seen once. The V and J genes are TRBV27 and TRBJ1-1, with 7 nucleotides matching TRBD1. Germline V CDR1 and CDR2: MNHEY, SMNVEV (reference sequence). The trim removed 5 bases at V and 5 bases at J, leaving 5 bases unmatched. There are 13 residues in the CDR3. CDR3 DNA: TGTGCCAGCAGTCAACAGGGGCGGACTGAAGCTTTCTTT. It specifies CASSQQGRTEAFF.

J is TRBJ2-7 and V is TRBV7-6; maybe TRBD1 (6 bases). The CDR3 has 16 amino acids. Germline V lookup: CDR1 SGHVS, CDR2 FNYEAQ. V was clipped by 2 bases and J by 7 bases, with 21 bases between them. CDR3 in amino acids: CASSLTGTERTCEQYF. CDR3 DNA: TGTGCCAGCAGCTTAACAGGGACGGAGCGAACGTGTGAGCAGTACTTC.

CDR3 residues: CASSHGQGEYGYTF. For the CDR3, the DNA is TGCGCCAGCAGCCACGGACAGGGGGAATATGGCTACACCTTC. The chain couples TRBV5-1 to TRBJ1-2; TRBD1 aligns across 10 bases. V trimming: 4 bases; J trimming: 5 bases; junction bases outside the gene matches: 5. Germline lookup yields CDR1 SGHRS and CDR2 YFSETQ. This CDR3 spans 14 amino acids.

The chain uses TRBV6-6 and TRBJ1-1; D remains unclear. This CDR3 has 16 residues. V lost 6 bases to trimming and J lost 3 bases, with 20 bases between them. Germline loops: CDR1 MNHNY, CDR2 SVGAGI (reference sequence). CDR3 nucleotide sequence: TGTGCCAGCAGAGACCTGGTGGGGAGGGCGGACACTGAAGCTTTCTTT. Encoded protein: CASRDLVGRADTEAFF.

The chain joins TRBV28 to TRBJ1-1; TRBD1 matches 7 bases. From germline, CDR1 is MDHEN and CDR2 SYDVKM. The CDR3 runs 14 residues. With V trimmed by 6 bases and J by 1 base, 5 bases remained unmatched. CDR3 amino acids: CASRHQGENTEAFF. The DNA of the CDR3 is TGTGCCAGCAGACATCAGGGGGAGAACACTGAAGCTTTCTTT.